This TCR beta chain was identified in a study of cytomegalovirus exposure and HLA in healthy donors. The PCR ran on 60 Vbeta and 13 Jbeta primers. Only in-frame clones appear in the TCRdb table, and some are missing; sequencing was by immunoSEQ multiplex PCR. Among approximately 150,000 clones, around 78% were seen once, and the ten largest hold about 1.6%. This CDR3 has 15 amino acids. V lost 7 bases to trimming and J lost 8 bases; unmatched junction nucleotides: 9. Germline-derived CDR1 and CDR2 are LNHDA and SQIVND (reference sequence). The receptor comes from a man between 40 and 49 years old in good health and CMV-seronegative. Sequences were obtained from PBMCs. V is TRBV19 and J is TRBJ2-1; 12 nucleotides line up with TRBD2. CDR3 bases: TGTGCCAGTACCCCTCTAGCGGGAGGGTCCTATGAGCAGTTCTTC. As protein: CASTPLAGGSYEQFF.